These 10 T cell receptor beta chains were sequenced from one sample in a study of neurological immune-mediated disorders. Time point denoted: longitudinal time-point 1 (baseline). TCRdb re-called the 5' RACE reads through MiXCR, storing one row per CDR3 protein. The sample lists some 71,000 distinct CDR3 sequences, roughly 10% seen once, with 9.6% in the top ten. The sample taken for sequencing was PBMCs. These receptors all stem from a man younger than 45 in good health.

This clonotype was detected many times. DNA of the CDR3: TGCGCCAGCAGCTCACTTGTGGGACAGGGAAAAGGTGGCTACACCTTC. Protein sequence: CASSSLVGQGKGGYTF. The V call is TRBV5-1, the J call TRBJ1-2; 9 bases match TRBD1. The V gene's germline CDR1 is SGHRS and CDR2 YFSETQ. Trimming took 3 bases from V and 7 from J; bases not matched to a gene: 13. CDR3 length: 16 residues.

This chain connects TRBV12-3 or TRBV12-4 to TRBJ2-1; D gene ambiguous. The CDR3 is made up of 18 amino acids. With 2 bases removed from V and 7 bases from J, the gap between germline ends came to 24 bases. The CDR3 protein is CASSLLWVGSATSNEQFF. In DNA form, the CDR3 reads TGTGCCAGCAGTTTACTCTGGGTAGGCTCGGCTACATCTAATGAGCAGTTCTTC.

This clonotype has at least ten counts. This chain connects TRBV7-6 to TRBJ1-2, with D uncertain. V lost 5 bases to trimming and J lost 5 bases, with 15 bases between them. Germline V gene data show CDR1 as SGHVS and CDR2 as FNYEAQ. This CDR3 has 14 residues. CDR3 DNA sequence: TGTGCCAGCAGCCCCGGCGGGGAGTATTATGGCTACACCTTC. Protein: CASSPGGEYYGYTF.

The table lists this clonotype with many counts. This chain joins TRBV5-1 and TRBJ2-1; no clear D gene. The CDR3 is 13 residues long. Trimming removed 4 bases at V and 5 bases at J, with 10 bases between. CDR1 and CDR2 (germline): SGHRS, YFSETQ. DNA for the CDR3: TGCGCCAGCAGCCAACAAAATAACAATGAGCAGTTCTTC. It yields the protein CASSQQNNNEQFF.

This clonotype occurred many times. The chain is built from TRBV10-2 and TRBJ1-5, with a tentative D call TRBD1 (5 bases). V was clipped by 0 bases and J by 6 bases, with 12 bases between them. The CDR3 is made up of 15 amino acids. CDR1 is WSHSY, CDR2 SAAADI, per germline. Here the CDR3 reads CASSESRAGRQPQHF. DNA of the CDR3: TGCGCCAGCAGTGAGTCGCGGGCGGGACGTCAGCCCCAGCATTTT.

This clonotype was recorded many times. V and J are TRBV27 and TRBJ2-2; possibly TRBD2 for D (6 bases). V shed 7 bases and J shed 1 base, with 10 bases lying between them. CDR1 is MNHEY, CDR2 SMNVEV, per germline (reference sequence). CDR3 length: 14 residues. The CDR3 sequence is CASKGLMNTGELFF. The CDR3 nucleotides read TGTGCCAGCAAGGGACTTATGAACACCGGGGAGCTGTTTTTT.

This clonotype was counted at least ten times. The V gene is TRBV29-1, the J gene TRBJ2-7; tentatively, D is TRBD1 or TRBD2 (5 bases each). V lost 4 bases and J 2 bases, leaving 12 bases between the germline ends. The CDR3 is made up of 13 amino acids. The germline CDR1 and CDR2 sequences are SQVTM and ANQGSEA. Here the CDR3 reads CSVASQGAYEQYF. CDR3 DNA sequence: TGCAGCGTTGCATCCCAGGGAGCCTACGAGCAGTACTTC.

This clonotype was picked up many times. The chain has TRBV20-1 and TRBJ1-5, with D maybe TRBD1 (6 bases). This CDR3 contains 13 residues. From germline, CDR1 is DFQATT and CDR2 SNEGSKA (reference sequence). This CDR3 is CPIWTDSAQPQHF. For the CDR3, the DNA is TGCCCCATTTGGACAGATTCGGCTCAGCCCCAGCATTTT.

Notes on this clonotype: A clone one base away is much larger, so this may be a read error. The rearrangement joins TRBV6-5 to TRBJ1-1, with D tentatively TRBD1 (6 bases). The length of the CDR3 is 13 residues. Germline values: CDR1 MNHEY, CDR2 SVGAGI. DNA for the CDR3: TGTGCCAGCAGTGGACAGACGAACACTGAACCTTTCTTT. This encodes CASSGQTNTEPFF.

The sample holds a few counts of this clonotype. The V call is TRBV10-3, the J call TRBJ2-5, with TRBD2 matching 9 bases. CDR3 length equals 15 residues. J lost 4 bases, V lost 3 bases, and 6 bases had no gene match. The germline V gene has CDR1 ENHRY and CDR2 SYGVKD. Here the CDR3 reads CAISDSSGRGETQYF. CDR3 sequence (DNA): TGTGCCATCAGTGATAGTAGCGGGAGAGGAGAGACCCAGTACTTC.